Listed below are T cell receptor beta chains from one sample, sequenced in a study of cytomegalovirus exposure and HLA in healthy donors. Sequencing was performed with immunoSEQ multiplex PCR; in TCRdb, only in-frame clones are kept and a portion is missing. The top ten clones hold 1.9% of a sample with some 120,000 clones, less than 20% of them seen once. Sequenced sample: PBMCs. The receptors come from a woman aged 18-29 years in good health and CMV-seronegative. Both conserved end residues are part of each CDR3. Each record gives: clone size, D gene, J gene, V gene, CDR3 DNA, CDR3 protein. A D gene is named only where the DNA matches it firmly. Clone size is not always given. Where it is, it says once, few, many or a class for expanded clones.

>-|TRBD2|TRBJ2-3|TRBV6-4
TGTGCCAGCAGTGAGATAAGCGGGGGGGCCGTCGATACGCAGTATTTT
CASSEISGGAVDTQYF
>-|TRBD2|TRBJ2-2|TRBV13
TGTGCCAGCAGCTCCCCAATAGCGGGCCCGAACACCGGGGAGCTGTTTTTT
CASSSPIAGPNTGELFF
>-|TRBD2|TRBJ2-3|TRBV7-2
TGTGCCGGACTAGCGGGAGCTGATACGCAGTATTTT
CAGLAGADTQYF
>few|-|TRBJ1-5|TRBV27
TGTGCCAGCAGTCCGACAATTAGCAATCAGCCCCAGCATTTT
CASSPTISNQPQHF
>-|TRBD1|TRBJ1-2|TRBV29-1
TGCAGCGTAAGGACAGGGGGCCCCATCCCCTATGGCTACACCTTC
CSVRTGGPIPYGYTF
>-|TRBD1|TRBJ2-3|TRBV7-3
TGTGCCAGCAGCTCACAGGGGGGTTGGGGAGGACCGATTACGCAGTATTTT
CASSSQGGWGGPITQYF
>few|-|TRBJ1-2|TRBV7-2
TGTGCCAGCAGCTCCCAAAAAATGGGGCTGGGTGGCTACACCTTC
CASSSQKMGLGGYTF
>few|-|TRBJ1-1|TRBV5-1
TGCGCCAGCAGCTTGGATAGCCCGCACCGGGGGTTGGGGACTGAAGCTTTCTTT
CASSLDSPHRGLGTEAFF
>few|TRBD2|TRBJ2-1|TRBV6-1
TGTGCCAGCAGTGTAACTAGCGGAGACTACAATGAGCAGTTCTTC
CASSVTSGDYNEQFF
>few|-|TRBJ2-1|TRBV5-4
TGTGCCAGCAGCTTGGGACGGGTAGGATACAATGAGCAGTTCTTC
CASSLGRVGYNEQFF
>few|-|TRBJ2-5|TRBV11-3
TGTGCCAGCAGCTTAGCCTTCGAAGAGACCCAGTACTTC
CASSLAFEETQYF
>few|TRBD1|TRBJ2-2|TRBV7-3
TGTGCCAGCAGTACGAGGGGGCGCGCCGGGGAGCTGTTTTTT
CASSTRGRAGELFF
>-|TRBD2|TRBJ2-3|TRBV28
TGTGCCAGCAGGAGACTAGCGGGAAGCACAGATACGCAGTATTTT
CASRRLAGSTDTQYF
>few|-|TRBJ1-4|TRBV19
TGTGCCAGTATTGGAGGGTATGATGAAAAACTGTTTTTT
CASIGGYDEKLFF
>few|-|TRBJ2-1|TRBV5-1
TGCGCCAGCAGCTTCAAGAGCCGGTCCTACAATGAGCAGTTCTTC
CASSFKSRSYNEQFF
>few|-|TRBJ1-1|TRBV1
TGCACCAGCACTGAGTCGCGGCTGAACACTGAAGCTTTCTTT
CTSTESRLNTEAFF
>-|TRBD2|TRBJ2-2|TRBV10-3
TGTGCCTCCGGGACGGGACTAGCGTCGTGGGCCGGGGAGCTGTTTTTT
CASGTGLASWAGELFF
>-|TRBD1|TRBJ2-7|TRBV7-9
TGTGCCAGCAGCCCCCACTGGACAGGAGAAGCCACCGACGAGCAGTACTTC
CASSPHWTGEATDEQYF
>-|-|TRBJ2-5|TRBV18
TGTGCCAGCTCACCACAGGTGACGGGAGAGACCCAGTACTTC
CASSPQVTGETQYF
>few|-|TRBJ1-1|TRBV7-6
TGTGCCAGCAGCCGATACATGAACACTGAAGCTTTCTTT
CASSRYMNTEAFF